The clone carrying this T cell receptor beta chain was observed a few times. No antigen is known for it. The sample comes from a study of PD-1 blockade in classical Hodgkin lymphoma. About the research overall: Patients were administered nivolumab (3 mg/kg intravenously) every 2 weeks. Overall study results and limits: Reasons behind the repertoire differences stay unclear, perhaps disease activity or earlier therapy.

The germline CDR1 and CDR2 sequences are SNHLY and FYNNEI. Between the trimmed V and J ends, which lost 3 bases and 6 bases, there was a span of 6 bases. The CDR3 length is 11 residues. Indicated time point: cycle 4 day 1 (C4D1), after less than seven weeks of nivolumab. After autologous stem cell transplantation all patients relapsed, and prior brentuximab vedotin exposure differed between cohorts. Here immunoSEQ multiplex PCR was the method, and the copy in TCRdb shows in-frame clones only, minus some. Seen here are approximately 84,000 clones, over 80% observed once, and the top ten hold 15% to 20%.

The chain is built from TRBV2 and TRBJ2-7; D gene uncertain. This sample comprised peripheral blood mononuclear cells (PBMCs), obtained before the fourth cycle of nivolumab. This TCR came from a human donor with classical Hodgkin lymphoma. CDR3: CASSELGEQYF. In nucleotides, the CDR3 is TGTGCCAGCAGTGAGTTGGGCGAGCAGTACTTC.